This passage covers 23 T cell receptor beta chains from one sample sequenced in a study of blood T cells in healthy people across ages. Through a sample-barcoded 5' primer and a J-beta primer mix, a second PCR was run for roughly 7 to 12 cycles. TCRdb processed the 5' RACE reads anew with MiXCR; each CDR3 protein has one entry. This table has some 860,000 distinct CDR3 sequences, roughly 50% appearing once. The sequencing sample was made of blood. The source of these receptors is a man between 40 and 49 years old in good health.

The CDR3 nucleotides read TGCGCCAGCAGCCTAAGTAGCGGGAAATCCTACGAGCAGTACTTC. Translated: CASSLSSGKSYEQYF. The rearrangement links TRBV5-1 to TRBJ2-7; the match to TRBD2 covers 8 bases. The V segment lost 4 bases and the J segment 1 base; nucleotides outside the gene matches: 7. This CDR3 spans 15 amino acids. From germline, CDR1 is SGHRS and CDR2 YFSETQ.

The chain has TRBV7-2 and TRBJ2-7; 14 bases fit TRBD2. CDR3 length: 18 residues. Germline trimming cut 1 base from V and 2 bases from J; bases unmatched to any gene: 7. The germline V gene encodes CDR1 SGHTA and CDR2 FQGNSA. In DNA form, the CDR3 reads TGTGCCAGCAGCTTAGTTGGGACTAGCGGGAGTATCGCCTACGAGCAGTACTTC. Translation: CASSLVGTSGSIAYEQYF.

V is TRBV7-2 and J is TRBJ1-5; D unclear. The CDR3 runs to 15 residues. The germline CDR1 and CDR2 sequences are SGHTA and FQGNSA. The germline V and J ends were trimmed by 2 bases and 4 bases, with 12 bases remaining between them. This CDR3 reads CASSLYYSLNQPQHF. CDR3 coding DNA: TGTGCCAGCAGCTTATATTACAGCCTAAATCAGCCCCAGCATTTT.

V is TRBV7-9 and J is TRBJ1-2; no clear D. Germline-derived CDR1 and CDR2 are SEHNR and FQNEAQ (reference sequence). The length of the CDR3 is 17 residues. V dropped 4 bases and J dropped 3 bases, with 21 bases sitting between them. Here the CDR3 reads CASSSSRRGPVDYGYTF. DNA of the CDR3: TGTGCCAGCAGCTCCTCCAGGCGAGGTCCGGTAGACTATGGCTACACCTTC.

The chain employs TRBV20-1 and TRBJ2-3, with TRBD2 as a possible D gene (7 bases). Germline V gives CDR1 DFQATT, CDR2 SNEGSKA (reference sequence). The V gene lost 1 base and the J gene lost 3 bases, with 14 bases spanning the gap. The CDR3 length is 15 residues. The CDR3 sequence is CSARGRTAGTDTQYF. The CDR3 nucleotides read TGCAGTGCTAGAGGACGGACAGCGGGGACAGATACGCAGTATTTT.

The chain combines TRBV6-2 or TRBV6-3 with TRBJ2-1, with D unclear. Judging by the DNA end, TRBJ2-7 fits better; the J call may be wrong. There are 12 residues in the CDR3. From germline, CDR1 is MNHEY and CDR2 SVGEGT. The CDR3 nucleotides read TGTGCCAGCGGCAGCTCCTACAATGAGCAGTACTTC. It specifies CASGSSYNEQYF.

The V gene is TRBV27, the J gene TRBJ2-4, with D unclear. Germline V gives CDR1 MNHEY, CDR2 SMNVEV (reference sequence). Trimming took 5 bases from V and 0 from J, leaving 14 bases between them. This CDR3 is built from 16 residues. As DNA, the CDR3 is TGTGCCAGCAGTACCCCACTCCTATTAGCCAAAAACATTCAGTACTTC. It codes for CASSTPLLLAKNIQYF.

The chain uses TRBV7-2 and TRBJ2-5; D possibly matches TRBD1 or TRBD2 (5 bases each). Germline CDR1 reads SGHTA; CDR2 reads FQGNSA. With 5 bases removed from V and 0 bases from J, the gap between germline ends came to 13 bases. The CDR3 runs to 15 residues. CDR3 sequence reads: CASSPRDGYQETQYF. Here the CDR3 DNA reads TGTGCCAGCAGCCCGAGGGACGGGTACCAAGAGACCCAGTACTTC.

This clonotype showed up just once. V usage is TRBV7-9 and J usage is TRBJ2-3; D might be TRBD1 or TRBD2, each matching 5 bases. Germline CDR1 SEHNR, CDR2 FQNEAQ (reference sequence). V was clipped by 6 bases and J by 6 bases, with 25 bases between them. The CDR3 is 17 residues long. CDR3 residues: CASRRGGRDPDKDTQYF. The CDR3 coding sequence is TGTGCCAGCAGACGCGGCGGCCGGGACCCAGACAAGGATACGCAGTATTTT.

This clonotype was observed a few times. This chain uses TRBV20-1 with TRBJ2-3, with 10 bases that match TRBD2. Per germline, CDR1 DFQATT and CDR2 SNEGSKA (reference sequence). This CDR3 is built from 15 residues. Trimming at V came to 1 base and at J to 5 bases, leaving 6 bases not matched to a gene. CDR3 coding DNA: TGCAGTGCTAGAGGGCTAGCGGGAGAGGAAGATACGCAGTATTTT. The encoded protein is CSARGLAGEEDTQYF.

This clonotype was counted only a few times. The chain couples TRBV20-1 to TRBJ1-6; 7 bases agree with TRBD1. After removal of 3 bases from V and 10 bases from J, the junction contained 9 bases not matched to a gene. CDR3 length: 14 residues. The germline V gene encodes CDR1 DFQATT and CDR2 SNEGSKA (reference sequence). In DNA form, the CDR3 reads TGCAGTGCTAGTATGGGGACAGTAGACTCACCCCTCCACTTT. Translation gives CSASMGTVDSPLHF.

The CDR3 coding sequence is TGTGCCAGCAGGTTTGGGACTAGCGGTTACCGACACAATGAGCAGTTCTTC. Its translation: CASRFGTSGYRHNEQFF. This chain uses TRBV6-1 with TRBJ2-1; TRBD2 matches 11 bases. Germline V gene sequence: CDR1 MNHNS, CDR2 SASEGT. This CDR3 contains 17 residues. V was clipped by 6 bases and J by 5 bases; unmatched bases: 12.

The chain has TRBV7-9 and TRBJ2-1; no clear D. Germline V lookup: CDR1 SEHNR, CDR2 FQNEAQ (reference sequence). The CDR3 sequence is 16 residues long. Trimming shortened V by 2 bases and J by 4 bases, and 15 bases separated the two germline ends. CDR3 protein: CASSLRPAPSYNEQFF. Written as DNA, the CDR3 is TGTGCCAGCAGCTTACGGCCAGCCCCTTCATACAATGAGCAGTTCTTC.

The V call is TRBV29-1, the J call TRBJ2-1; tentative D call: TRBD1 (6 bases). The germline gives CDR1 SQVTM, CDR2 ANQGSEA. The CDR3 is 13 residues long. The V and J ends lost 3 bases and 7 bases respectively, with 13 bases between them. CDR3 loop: CSVEVQGKNEQFF. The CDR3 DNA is TGCAGCGTTGAGGTACAGGGAAAGAATGAGCAGTTCTTC.

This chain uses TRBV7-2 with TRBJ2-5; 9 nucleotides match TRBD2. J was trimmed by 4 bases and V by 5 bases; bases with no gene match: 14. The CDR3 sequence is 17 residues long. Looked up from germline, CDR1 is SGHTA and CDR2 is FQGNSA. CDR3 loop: CASSPASPVLAGETQYF. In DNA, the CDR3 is TGTGCCAGCAGCCCCGCCTCCCCGGTACTAGCGGGAGAGACCCAGTACTTC.

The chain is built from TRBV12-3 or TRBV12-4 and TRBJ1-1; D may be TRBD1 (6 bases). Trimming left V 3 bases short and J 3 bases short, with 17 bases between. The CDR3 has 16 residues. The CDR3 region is CASSFTQGFFHTEAFF. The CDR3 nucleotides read TGTGCCAGCAGTTTTACCCAGGGGTTTTTCCACACTGAAGCTTTCTTT.

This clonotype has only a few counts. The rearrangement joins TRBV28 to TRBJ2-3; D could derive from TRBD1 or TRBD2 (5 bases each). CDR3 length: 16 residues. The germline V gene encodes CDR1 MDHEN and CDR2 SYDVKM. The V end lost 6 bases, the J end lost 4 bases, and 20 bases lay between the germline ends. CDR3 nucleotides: TGTGCCAGCAGAAGAGGGGCTAGCCAGAGGGCAGATACGCAGTATTTT. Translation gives CASRRGASQRADTQYF.

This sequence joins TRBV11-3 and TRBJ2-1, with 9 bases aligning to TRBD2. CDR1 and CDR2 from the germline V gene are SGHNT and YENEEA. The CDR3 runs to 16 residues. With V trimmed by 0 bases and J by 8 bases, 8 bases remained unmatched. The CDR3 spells CASSLENSGSFYEQFF. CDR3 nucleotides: TGTGCCAGCAGCTTAGAGAATAGCGGGAGCTTCTATGAGCAGTTCTTC.

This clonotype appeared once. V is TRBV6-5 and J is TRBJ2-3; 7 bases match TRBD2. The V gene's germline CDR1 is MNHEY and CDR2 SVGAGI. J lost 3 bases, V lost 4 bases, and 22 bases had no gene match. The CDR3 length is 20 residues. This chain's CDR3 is CASSSPIAGMGGQGTDTQYF. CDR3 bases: TGTGCCAGCAGTTCCCCCATAGCGGGTATGGGAGGTCAAGGGACAGATACGCAGTATTTT.

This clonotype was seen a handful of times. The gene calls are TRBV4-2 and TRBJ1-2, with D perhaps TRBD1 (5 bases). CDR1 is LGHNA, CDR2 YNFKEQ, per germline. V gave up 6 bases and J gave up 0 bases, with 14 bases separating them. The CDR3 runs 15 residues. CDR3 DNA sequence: TGTGCCAGCAGGTCCGACAGCCCGTCTAACTATGGCTACACCTTC. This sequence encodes CASRSDSPSNYGYTF.

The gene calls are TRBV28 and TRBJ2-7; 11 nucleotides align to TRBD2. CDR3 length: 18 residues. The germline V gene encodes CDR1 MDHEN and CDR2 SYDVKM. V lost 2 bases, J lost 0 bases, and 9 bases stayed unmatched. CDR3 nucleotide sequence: TGTGCCAGCAGTTTAGGTCGGCTAGCGGGAGGCAGCTCCTACGAGCAGTACTTC. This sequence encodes CASSLGRLAGGSSYEQYF. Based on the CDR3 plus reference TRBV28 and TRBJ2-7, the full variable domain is DVKVTQSSRYLVKRTGEKVFLECVQDMDHENMFWYRQDPGLGLRLIYFSYDVKMKEKGDIPEGYSVSREKKERFSLILESASTNQTSMYLCASSLGRLAGGSSYEQYFGPGTRLTVT.

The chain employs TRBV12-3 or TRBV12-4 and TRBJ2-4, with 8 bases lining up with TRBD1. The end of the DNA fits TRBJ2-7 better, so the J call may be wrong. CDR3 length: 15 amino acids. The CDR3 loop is CASSLRGQGVNEQYF. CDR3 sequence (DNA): TGTGCCAGCAGTTTACGTGGACAGGGAGTCAACGAGCAGTACTTC.

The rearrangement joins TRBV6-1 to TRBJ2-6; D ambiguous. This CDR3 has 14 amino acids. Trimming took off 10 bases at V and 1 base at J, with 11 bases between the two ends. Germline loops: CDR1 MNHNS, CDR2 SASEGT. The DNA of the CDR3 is TGTGCCATCCAATACTCATCTGGGGCCAACGTCCTGACTTTC. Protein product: CAIQYSSGANVLTF.